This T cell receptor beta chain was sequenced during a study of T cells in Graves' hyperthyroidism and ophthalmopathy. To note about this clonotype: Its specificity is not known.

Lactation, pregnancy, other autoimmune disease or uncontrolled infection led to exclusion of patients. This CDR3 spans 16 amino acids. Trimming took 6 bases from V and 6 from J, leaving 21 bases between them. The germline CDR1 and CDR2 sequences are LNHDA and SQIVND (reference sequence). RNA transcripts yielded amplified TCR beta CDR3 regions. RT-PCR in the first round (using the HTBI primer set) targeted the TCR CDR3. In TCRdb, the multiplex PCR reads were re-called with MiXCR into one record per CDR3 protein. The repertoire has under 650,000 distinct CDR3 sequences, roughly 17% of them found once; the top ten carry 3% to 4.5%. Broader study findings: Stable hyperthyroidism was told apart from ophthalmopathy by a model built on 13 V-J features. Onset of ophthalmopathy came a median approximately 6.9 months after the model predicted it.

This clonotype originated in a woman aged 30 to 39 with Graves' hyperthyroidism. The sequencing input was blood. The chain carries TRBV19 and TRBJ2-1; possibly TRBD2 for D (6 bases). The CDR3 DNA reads TGTGCCAGTAGCCACACCCGGGACTTTCCCTCCAATGAGCAGTTCTTC. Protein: CASSHTRDFPSNEQFF.